The 14 T cell receptor beta chains below all came from one sample that was sequenced in a study of blood T cell repertoires in COVID-19. The protocol was immunoSEQ multiplex PCR, while the TCRdb copy is restricted to in-frame clones and leaves out a portion. The data hold 65,000 to 75,000 clones, with more than 85% observed a single time. Material: peripheral blood. The receptor source for this set is a human donor with active COVID-19. The donor label of this sample is uncertain.

This clone was seen just once. This chain joins TRBV28 and TRBJ2-7; the match to TRBD2 covers 9 bases. Losses at the gene ends were 1 base for V and 5 bases for J; bases not matched to a gene: 9. This CDR3 is 16 amino acids long. In germline, CDR1 is MDHEN, CDR2 SYDVKM. As DNA, the CDR3 is TGTGCCAGCAGTTTATTGGGTAGCGGGAGTTGGAACGAGCAGTACTTC. Its translation: CASSLLGSGSWNEQYF.

This chain joins TRBV5-4 and TRBJ2-3, with 8 nucleotides matching TRBD2. The V gene end was trimmed by 0 bases and the J gene end by 4 bases; junction bases not matched to a gene: 13. Germline-derived CDR1 and CDR2 are SGHNT and YYREEE (reference sequence). The CDR3 spans 18 residues. This CDR3 is CASSLAGWREAVADTQYF. DNA for the CDR3: TGTGCCAGCAGCTTGGCCGGCTGGCGGGAGGCCGTTGCAGATACGCAGTATTTT.

The rearrangement uses TRBV7-2 and TRBJ2-7; 8 bases match TRBD1. V dropped 3 bases and J dropped 4; count of bases not matched to a gene: 17. Germline V gene sequence: CDR1 SGHTA, CDR2 FQGNSA. The CDR3 loop spans 18 amino acids. The CDR3 reads CASSFSMAIRTGIYEQYF. The CDR3 nucleotides are TGTGCCAGCAGCTTTAGTATGGCCATCAGGACAGGGATATACGAGCAGTACTTC.

The chain links TRBV4-2 to TRBJ2-3, with D unresolved. Germline V CDR1 and CDR2: LGHNA, YNFKEQ. V lost 2 bases, J lost 0 bases, and 3 bases lay in between. CDR3 length: 13 residues. This CDR3 reads CASSQPSTDTQYF. The CDR3 DNA is TGTGCCAGCAGCCAACCTAGCACAGATACGCAGTATTTT.

This clone has just a few counts. The J gene is TRBJ2-7, the V gene TRBV7-9; a weak D match, TRBD1 (5 bases). The CDR3 is 15 residues long. Germline CDR1 is SEHNR and CDR2 is FQNEAQ (reference sequence). The ends were cut back, 1 base at V and 0 bases at J, with 10 bases in the middle. The CDR3 sequence: CASSLGVGPSYEQYF. As DNA, the CDR3 is TGTGCCAGCAGCTTAGGAGTGGGGCCCTCCTACGAGCAGTACTTC.

This chain links TRBV6-2 or TRBV6-3 with TRBJ1-2; D is possibly TRBD1 (5 bases). The V gene lost 6 bases and the J gene lost 1 base, with 9 bases spanning the gap. This CDR3 is built from 13 residues. Germline values: CDR1 MNHEY, CDR2 SVGEGT. The CDR3 reads CASSRQLNYGYTF. CDR3 nucleotide sequence: TGTGCCAGCAGCCGACAGCTTAACTATGGCTACACCTTC.

This sequence joins TRBV11-3 and TRBJ2-3; 9 bases line up with TRBD2. Unmatched junction bases numbered 5, after V lost 3 bases and J lost 7 bases. Germline V gene lookup returns CDR1 SGHNT and CDR2 YENEEA. This CDR3 region has 14 residues. CDR3 sequence reads: CASSLAGTSYTQYF. In DNA form, the CDR3 reads TGTGCCAGCAGCTTGGCGGGGACTAGCTATACGCAGTATTTT.

The rearrangement uses TRBV30 and TRBJ2-7, with TRBD2 matching over 9 bases. Per germline, CDR1 GTSNPN and CDR2 SVGIG (reference sequence). Trimming at V came to 2 bases and at J to 2 bases, leaving 4 bases not matched to a gene. There are 14 residues in the CDR3. CDR3 loop: CAWSSSGITYEQYF. In nucleotides, the CDR3 is TGTGCCTGGAGTTCTAGCGGGATCACCTACGAGCAGTACTTC.

The chain couples TRBV10-3 to TRBJ2-2, with 9 bases aligning to TRBD2. The CDR3 contains 15 residues. CDR1 and CDR2 (germline): ENHRY, SYGVKD. The J segment lost 3 bases and the V segment lost 6 bases, leaving 5 bases of the junction unmatched. CDR3 loop: CAIRGAGGDTGELFF. The CDR3 bases are TGTGCCATCAGGGGAGCGGGAGGTGACACCGGGGAGCTGTTTTTT.

The chain has TRBV13 and TRBJ1-6; no definite D call. The germline CDR1 and CDR2 sequences are PRHDT and FYEKMQ (reference sequence). The CDR3 runs to 15 residues. V lost 0 bases and J 6 bases, leaving 9 bases between the germline ends. The CDR3 spells CASSLGLGFNSPLHF. The CDR3 bases are TGTGCCAGCAGCTTAGGCCTCGGTTTTAATTCACCCCTCCACTTT.

V gene TRBV30 combines with J gene TRBJ1-2, with TRBD1 matching over 8 bases. The germline gives CDR1 GTSNPN, CDR2 SVGIG (reference sequence). CDR3 length equals 13 residues. Germline trimming cut 1 base from V and 8 bases from J; bases unmatched to any gene: 6. The CDR3 sequence is CAWSDRQGKGYTF. The CDR3 region has the DNA TGTGCCTGGAGTGATAGACAGGGGAAGGGCTACACCTTC. Drawing the rest from reference TRBV30 and TRBJ1-2, the complete variable domain is SQTIHQWPATLVQPVGSPLSLECTVEGTSNPNLYWYRQAAGRGLQLLFYSVGIGQISSEVPQNLSASRPQDRQFILSSKKLLLSDSGFYLCAWSDRQGKGYTFGSGTRLTVV.

The chain combines TRBV28 with TRBJ2-1, with 14 nucleotides matching TRBD2. Trimming took 1 base from V and 8 from J; bases not matched to a gene: 4. The CDR3 totals 16 residues. Germline CDR1 reads MDHEN; CDR2 reads SYDVKM. DNA of the CDR3: TGTGCCAGCAGTTTATCCGGGACTAGCGGGAGTTATGAGCAGTTCTTC. Its protein is CASSLSGTSGSYEQFF.

The chain has TRBV6-2 or TRBV6-3 and TRBJ2-1; maybe TRBD2 (5 bases). The CDR3 has 14 residues. Between the trimmed V and J ends, which lost 2 bases and 0 bases, there was a span of 5 bases. CDR1 MNHEY and CDR2 SVGEGT come from the germline V gene. The CDR3 sequence is CASSYGSSYNEQFF. CDR3 bases: TGTGCCAGCAGTTACGGGAGCTCCTACAATGAGCAGTTCTTC.

The genes are TRBV19 and TRBJ2-3; 12 bases align to TRBD2. CDR3 length: 17 residues. With 3 bases clipped from V and 4 bases from J, the junction kept 8 bases outside the gene matches. Per germline, CDR1 LNHDA and CDR2 SQIVND (reference sequence). Here the CDR3 reads CASSIPSSGRASDTQYF. CDR3 coding DNA: TGTGCCAGTAGTATCCCCTCTAGCGGGAGGGCCTCAGATACGCAGTATTTT.